This record looks at one T cell receptor (beta chain) sequence and its context. Its antigen is unidentified. Specified treatment: 15 Gy SBRT to primary tumor, nephrectomy 4 weeks later. The germline gives CDR1 SGHNT, CDR2 YENEEA. CDR3 length: 14 amino acids. Trimming cost V 4 bases and J 1 base; bases outside gene matches: 4. The data derive from a study of radiation and T cells in renal cell carcinoma. Regarding the study as a whole: Irradiated tumors held more dominant CDR3 motifs than control tumors. Top tumor clonotypes rose in blood 2 weeks post-radiation, then contracted.

Clones were sequenced by immunoSEQ multiplex PCR, and TCRdb holds only the in-frame ones, with some missing. In the table there are approximately 23,000 clones, 40% to 55% of which are singletons. The chain has TRBV11-3 and TRBJ2-7; 7 bases fit TRBD2. The specimen was tumor tissue, collected from a patient whose treatment included radiotherapy and nephrectomy. The sequence derives from a woman between 50 and 59 years old with renal cell carcinoma. The CDR3 spells CASSWGGNSYEQYF. For the CDR3, the DNA is TGTGCCAGCAGCTGGGGAGGGAATTCCTACGAGCAGTACTTC.